This TCR beta chain was observed in a study of CD8 T cells in Susac syndrome. Study results and caveats: The authors acknowledged that their TCR sequencing and HLA analysis involved a relatively small number of individuals.

Random hexamers served to reverse transcribe roughly 0.5 to 1 ug RNA. With immunoSEQ multiplex PCR, TCR beta CDR3 was amplified across 54 Vbeta and 13 Jbeta. TCRdb passed the immunoSEQ multiplex PCR reads through MiXCR, listing each CDR3 protein once. The sample lists about 180,000 distinct CDR3 sequences, about 95% occurring once. Purification of the CD8+ and CD4+ T cells relied on negative isolation, and TEMRA cells underwent FACS enrichment. Concerning this clonotype: Its antigen is unknown.

The receptor comes from a human donor with Susac syndrome. Sequencing was performed on CD4+ T cells from PBMCs.

As DNA, the CDR3 is TGCGCCAGCAGCCGGGGGACAGCTCGGGTCACTGAAGCTTTCTTT. Its protein product is CASSRGTARVTEAFF. The chain employs TRBV5-1 and TRBJ1-1, with 7 bases that match TRBD1. The CDR3 contains 15 residues. V dropped 4 bases and J dropped 4; count of bases not matched to a gene: 10. Germline CDR1 is SGHRS and CDR2 is YFSETQ.